What follows are 19 T cell receptor beta chains derived from one specimen sequenced in a study of PD-L1 blockade in urothelial cancer. Produced via immunoSEQ multiplex PCR; TCRdb's table is partial and in-frame only. Among some 40,000 clones listed, more than 80% were seen once. Specified time point: peripheral blood 6 weeks after treatment start. The sample consisted of PBMCs, taken around atezolizumab (anti-PD-L1) treatment. These receptors came from a man aged 70 or older with urothelial cancer.

The J gene is TRBJ2-2, the V gene TRBV27; the D is unclear. The germline gives CDR1 MNHEY, CDR2 SMNVEV (reference sequence). V lost 2 bases and J 7 bases, leaving 11 bases between the germline ends. The CDR3 extends over 14 amino acids. CDR3 region: CASSLNSLGGELFF. The CDR3 nucleotides read TGTGCCAGCAGTTTAAATAGCCTAGGCGGGGAGCTGTTTTTT.

This chain joins TRBV18 and TRBJ1-1, with a possible D match to TRBD1 (5 bases). The germline gives CDR1 KGHSH, CDR2 LQKENI. V lost 0 bases and J 5 bases, leaving 7 bases between the germline ends. The CDR3 loop spans 13 amino acids. CDR3 loop: CASSPPGATEAFF. The CDR3 nucleotides read TGTGCCAGCTCACCACCTGGGGCTACTGAAGCTTTCTTT.

The rearrangement links TRBV19 to TRBJ1-5; TRBD1 agrees at 11 bases. J gave up 0 bases and V 3 bases, and 7 bases lay outside the gene matches. The CDR3 is made up of 18 amino acids. CDR1 and CDR2 from the germline V gene are LNHDA and SQIVND (reference sequence). The CDR3 sequence is CASSIRTGGAHSNQPQHF. CDR3 coding DNA: TGTGCCAGTAGTATCAGGACAGGGGGCGCCCATAGCAATCAGCCCCAGCATTTT.

CDR3 nucleotides: TGCAGCGTGAGGTTTTTGAACACTGAAGCTTTCTTT. Translation: CSVRFLNTEAFF. The rearrangement uses TRBV29-1 and TRBJ1-1, with D unresolved. Germline CDR1 and CDR2: SQVTM and ANQGSEA. The ends were cut back, 6 bases at V and 0 bases at J, with 8 bases in the middle. CDR3 length: 12 amino acids.

The chain has TRBV29-1 and TRBJ2-7; 9 bases are a match to TRBD1. CDR3 length: 14 amino acids. After removal of 3 bases from V and 3 bases from J, the junction contained 6 bases not matched to a gene. The germline CDR1 and CDR2 sequences are SQVTM and ANQGSEA. The CDR3 DNA sequence: TGCAGCGTTGACGTGACAGGGGGTGGCTACGAGCAGTACTTC. Encoded protein: CSVDVTGGGYEQYF.

The chain couples TRBV6-5 to TRBJ2-1; maybe TRBD1 (6 bases). Deletions cut 0 bases from V and 7 bases from J, with 13 bases between. CDR1 is MNHEY, CDR2 SVGAGI, per germline. The CDR3 is 15 residues long. The CDR3, as DNA: TGTGCCAGCAGTTACTCTGGCAGGGGCAATAATGAGCAGTTCTTC. It is translated as CASSYSGRGNNEQFF.

The chain recombines TRBV19 with TRBJ1-2; 11 positions match TRBD1. V dropped 3 bases and J dropped 3; count of bases not matched to a gene: 6. Germline lookup yields CDR1 LNHDA and CDR2 SQIVND (reference sequence). This CDR3 comprises 16 residues. CDR3 loop: CASSMIPGQGDYGYTF. The CDR3 coding sequence is TGTGCCAGTAGTATGATCCCGGGACAGGGGGACTATGGCTACACCTTC.

This sequence joins TRBV5-1 and TRBJ1-4, with unresolved D. Germline values: CDR1 SGHRS, CDR2 YFSETQ. The V gene lost 0 bases and the J gene lost 0 bases, with 12 bases spanning the gap. The CDR3 has 17 residues. CDR3 in DNA: TGCGCCAGCAGCTTGGGACGGGGATCGTCAACTAATGAAAAACTGTTTTTT. Amino acid sequence: CASSLGRGSSTNEKLFF.

The gene calls are TRBV10-3 and TRBJ1-1, with TRBD1 matching over 7 bases. CDR1 and CDR2 from the germline V gene are ENHRY and SYGVKD. The CDR3 is made up of 14 amino acids. Unmatched junction bases numbered 10, after V lost 7 bases and J lost 5 bases. DNA of the CDR3: TGTGCCATCAAGTCCCATACGACAGGGACTGAAGCTTTCTTT. The encoded protein is CAIKSHTTGTEAFF.

This clone has only a few counts. The J gene is TRBJ2-7, the V gene TRBV15, with 9 bases that match TRBD1. Trimming took 3 bases from V and 5 from J; bases not matched to a gene: 8. The CDR3 covers 15 residues. Germline-derived CDR1 and CDR2 are LNHNV and YYDKDF (reference sequence). The CDR3 here is CATSRGQGIDDEQYF. The CDR3 DNA is TGTGCCACCAGCAGGGGACAGGGAATAGACGACGAGCAGTACTTC.

V usage is TRBV5-1 and J usage is TRBJ2-1; D not certain. V was trimmed by 2 bases and J by 7 bases, leaving 10 bases between them. CDR1 SGHRS and CDR2 YFSETQ come from the germline V gene. The CDR3 has 13 amino acids. CDR3: CASSLNRQNEQFF. The CDR3 region has the DNA TGCGCCAGCAGCTTAAACAGACAAAATGAGCAGTTCTTC.

The chain couples TRBV19 to TRBJ1-2; perhaps TRBD1 as D (6 bases). Germline CDR1 reads LNHDA; CDR2 reads SQIVND (reference sequence). V shed 4 bases and J shed 0 bases, with 18 bases lying between them. The CDR3 totals 17 residues. CDR3 bases: TGTGCCAGTAGTACTATGGGGGCAGCCGTTTCTAACTATGGCTACACCTTC. Translated: CASSTMGAAVSNYGYTF. Combining the CDR3 with reference TRBV19 and TRBJ1-2 gives the whole variable domain DGGITQSPKYLFRKEGQNVTLSCEQNLNHDAMYWYRQDPGQGLRLIYYSQIVNDFQKGDIAEGYSVSREKKESFPLTVTSAQKNPTAFYLCASSTMGAAVSNYGYTFGSGTRLTVV.

V gene TRBV6-5 combines with J gene TRBJ2-5, with D perhaps matching TRBD2 (5 bases). Germline CDR1 and CDR2: MNHEY and SVGAGI. Trimming pared 6 bases from V and 4 bases from J, leaving 12 bases between. There are 13 residues in the CDR3. Here the CDR3 reads CASSPEGRETQYF. The CDR3 nucleotides are TGTGCCAGCAGCCCGGAAGGGAGAGAGACCCAGTACTTC.

This chain links TRBV2 with TRBJ2-2, with 12 bases matching TRBD2. Trimming removed 8 bases from V and 6 bases from J; junction bases left unmatched: 4. From germline, CDR1 is SNHLY and CDR2 FYNNEI. This CDR3 has 14 residues. CDR3 nucleotide sequence: TGTGCCAGCTCCCTAGCGGGAGGGCCCGGGGAGCTGTTTTTT. It is translated as CASSLAGGPGELFF.

The chain carries TRBV19 and TRBJ2-2, with D perhaps matching TRBD2 (6 bases). The CDR3 is 15 amino acids. V lost 6 bases, J lost 4 bases, and 15 bases lay in between. Germline V gene sequence: CDR1 LNHDA, CDR2 SQIVND (reference sequence). Written as DNA, the CDR3 is TGTGCCAGTAGGCGGGGCAGGGAGAGCACCGGGGAGCTGTTTTTT. Its protein product is CASRRGRESTGELFF.

The J gene is TRBJ2-1, the V gene TRBV4-1, with 8 bases that match TRBD1. The CDR3 spans 14 residues. CDR1 and CDR2 from the germline V gene are MGHRA and YSYEKL. J was trimmed by 6 bases and V by 3 bases; bases with no gene match: 4. The CDR3, as DNA: TGCGCCAGCAGCCAGGAGGACAGGGTCAATGAGCAGTTCTTC. Encoded protein: CASSQEDRVNEQFF.

This clone was counted a single time. The chain joins TRBV5-1 to TRBJ2-3; D call uncertain. This CDR3 comprises 18 residues. Trimming cost V 2 bases and J 1 base, with 20 bases left between them. CDR1 is SGHRS and CDR2 is YFSETQ in the germline V gene. The CDR3 bases are TGCGCCAGCAGCTTACACCTACCGACCAGGCCCCGCACAGATACGCAGTATTTT. Translated: CASSLHLPTRPRTDTQYF.

This chain joins TRBV9 and TRBJ2-1, with D unresolved. The CDR3 length is 15 residues. Per germline, CDR1 SGDLS and CDR2 YYNGEE. Trimming stripped 0 bases from V and 0 bases from J, with 7 bases between. The CDR3 sequence: CASSVGLRSYNEQFF. The DNA for the CDR3 is TGTGCCAGCAGCGTAGGTCTTCGCTCCTACAATGAGCAGTTCTTC.

The rearrangement uses TRBV18 and TRBJ2-7; 9 positions match TRBD2. The CDR3 consists of 14 residues. CDR1 KGHSH and CDR2 LQKENI come from the germline V gene. With 2 bases clipped from V and 5 bases from J, the junction kept 4 bases outside the gene matches. Here the CDR3 DNA reads TGTGCCAGCTCACCATCTAGCGGGGTCGACGAGCAGTACTTC. Translating it yields CASSPSSGVDEQYF. Variable domain in full (rest from reference TRBV18 and TRBJ2-7): NAGVMQNPRHLVRRRGQEARLRCSPMKGHSHVYWYRQLPEEGLKFMVYLQKENIIDESGMPKERFSAEFPKEGPSILRIQQVVRGDSAAYFCASSPSSGVDEQYFGPGTRLTVT.